This T cell receptor beta chain was recovered during a study of cytomegalovirus exposure and HLA in healthy donors. Study overall: Early released data comprised some 91 million unique TCRs from HLA-typed donors.

All the people who gave samples were healthy bone marrow donors. The PCR was carried out with 60 Vbeta primers and 13 Jbeta primers. Produced via immunoSEQ multiplex PCR; TCRdb's table is partial and in-frame only. The sample lists over 100,000 clones, under 85% seen once, with roughly 8% in the top ten. Notes on the study in general: TCR beta sequences reportedly predicted most subjects' HLA-A and HLA-B alleles accurately.

Germline CDR1 and CDR2: MNHNY and SVGAGI (reference sequence). Germline trimming cut 5 bases from V and 1 base from J; bases unmatched to any gene: 10. The CDR3 runs to 16 residues. A remark on this clone: The antigen remains undetermined.

The J gene is TRBJ2-5, the V gene TRBV6-6; 7 nucleotides agree with TRBD2. The specimen sequenced was PBMCs. The receptor's source is a woman between 45 and 65 years old in good health and CMV-seropositive. The CDR3 spells CASSPGVRGVQETQYF. CDR3 coding DNA: TGTGCCAGCAGTCCCGGGGTCCGGGGGGTCCAAGAGACCCAGTACTTC.